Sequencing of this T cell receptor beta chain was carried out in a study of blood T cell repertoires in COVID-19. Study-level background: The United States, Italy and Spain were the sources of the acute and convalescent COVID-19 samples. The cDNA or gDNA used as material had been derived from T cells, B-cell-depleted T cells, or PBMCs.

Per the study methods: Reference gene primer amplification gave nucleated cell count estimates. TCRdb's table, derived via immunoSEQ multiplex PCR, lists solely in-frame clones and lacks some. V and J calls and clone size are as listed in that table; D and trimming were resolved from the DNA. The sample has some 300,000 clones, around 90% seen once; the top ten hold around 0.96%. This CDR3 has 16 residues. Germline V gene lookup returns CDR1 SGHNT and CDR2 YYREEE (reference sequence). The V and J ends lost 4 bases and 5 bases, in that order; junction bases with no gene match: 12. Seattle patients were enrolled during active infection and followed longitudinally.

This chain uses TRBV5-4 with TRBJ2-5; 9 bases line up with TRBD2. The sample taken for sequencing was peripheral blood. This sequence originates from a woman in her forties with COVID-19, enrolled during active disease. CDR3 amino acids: CASSREPMLAGETQYF. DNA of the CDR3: TGTGCCAGCAGCAGGGAGCCCATGCTAGCGGGGGAGACCCAGTACTTC.